One and the same sample provided the 2 T cell receptor beta chains below, sequenced in a study of cytomegalovirus exposure and HLA in healthy donors. Use of 60 Vbeta and 13 Jbeta primers characterized the PCR. Measured with immunoSEQ multiplex PCR; TCRdb has only the in-frame clones, and not every one. This sample has over 150,000 clones, with around 77% found just once. Input material: PBMCs. These TCRs come from a man in his forties or fifties in good health and CMV-seropositive.

The chain couples TRBV2 to TRBJ1-2, with D possibly being TRBD1 (6 bases). CDR1 and CDR2 (germline): SNHLY, FYNNEI. V lost 10 bases to trimming and J lost 0 bases, with 15 bases between them. The CDR3 is 14 residues long. In DNA, the CDR3 is TGTGCCACCCGGACAGACGGGGCTAACTATGGCTACACCTTC. Protein: CATRTDGANYGYTF. Drawing the rest from reference TRBV2 and TRBJ1-2, the complete variable domain is EPEVTQTPSHQVTQMGQEVILRCVPISNHLYFYWYRQILGQKVEFLVSFYNNEISEKSEIFDDQFSVERPDGSNFTLKIRSTKLEDSAMYFCATRTDGANYGYTFGSGTRLTVV.

The V gene is TRBV2, the J gene TRBJ1-6, with TRBD1 as a possible D gene (6 bases). The CDR3 runs to 13 residues. The V end lost 8 bases, the J end lost 5 bases, and 10 bases lay between the germline ends. Germline CDR1 is SNHLY and CDR2 is FYNNEI. Here the CDR3 DNA reads TGTGCCAGCGCCCAGGGGAATAATTCACCCCTCCACTTT. Its protein product is CASAQGNNSPLHF.